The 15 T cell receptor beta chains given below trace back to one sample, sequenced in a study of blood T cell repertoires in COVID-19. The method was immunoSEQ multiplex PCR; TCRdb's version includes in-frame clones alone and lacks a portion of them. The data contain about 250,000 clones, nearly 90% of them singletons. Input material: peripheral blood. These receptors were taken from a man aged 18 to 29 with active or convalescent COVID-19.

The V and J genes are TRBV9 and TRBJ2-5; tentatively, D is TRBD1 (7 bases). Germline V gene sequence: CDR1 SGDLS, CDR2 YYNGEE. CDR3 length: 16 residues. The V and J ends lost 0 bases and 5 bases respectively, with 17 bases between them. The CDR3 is CASSVGGVDRRETQYF. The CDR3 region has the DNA TGTGCCAGCAGCGTAGGGGGGGTGGACAGGCGTGAGACCCAGTACTTC.

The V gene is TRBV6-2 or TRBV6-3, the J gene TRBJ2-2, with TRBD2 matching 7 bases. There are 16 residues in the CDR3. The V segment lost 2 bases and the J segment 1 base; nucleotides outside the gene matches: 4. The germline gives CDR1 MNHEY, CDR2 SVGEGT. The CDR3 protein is CASSYSGTLNTGELFF. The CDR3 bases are TGTGCCAGCAGTTACAGCGGGACTTTGAACACCGGGGAGCTGTTTTTT.

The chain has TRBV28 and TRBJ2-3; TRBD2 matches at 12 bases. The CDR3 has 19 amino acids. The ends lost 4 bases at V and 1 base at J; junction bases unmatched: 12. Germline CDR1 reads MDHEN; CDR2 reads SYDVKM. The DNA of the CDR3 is TGTGCCAGCAGTTCCCCAGCTAGCGGGAGGGCCTTTGGCACAGATACGCAGTATTTT. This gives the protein CASSSPASGRAFGTDTQYF.

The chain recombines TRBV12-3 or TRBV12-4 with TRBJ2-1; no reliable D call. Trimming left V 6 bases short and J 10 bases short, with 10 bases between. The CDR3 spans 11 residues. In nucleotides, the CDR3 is TGTGCCAGCAGCCCCGGTCCAGAGCAGTTCTTC. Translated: CASSPGPEQFF.

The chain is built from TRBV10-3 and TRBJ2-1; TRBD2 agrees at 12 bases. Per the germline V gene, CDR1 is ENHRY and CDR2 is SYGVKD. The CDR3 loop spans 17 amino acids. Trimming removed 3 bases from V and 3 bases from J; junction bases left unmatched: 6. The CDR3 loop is CAISDPLAGGLYNEQFF. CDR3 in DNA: TGTGCCATCAGTGACCCACTAGCGGGAGGTCTCTACAATGAGCAGTTCTTC.

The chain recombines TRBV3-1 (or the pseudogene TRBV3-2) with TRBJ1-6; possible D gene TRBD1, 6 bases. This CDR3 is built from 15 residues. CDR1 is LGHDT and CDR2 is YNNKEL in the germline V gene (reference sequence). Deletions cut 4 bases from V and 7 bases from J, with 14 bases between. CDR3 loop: CASSPSGRGNSPLHF. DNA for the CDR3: TGTGCCAGCAGCCCATCCGGCAGGGGAAATTCACCCCTCCACTTT.

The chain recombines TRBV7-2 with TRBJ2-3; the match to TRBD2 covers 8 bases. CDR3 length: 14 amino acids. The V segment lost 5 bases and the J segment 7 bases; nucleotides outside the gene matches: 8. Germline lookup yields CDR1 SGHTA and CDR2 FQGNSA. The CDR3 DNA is TGTGCCAGCAGCCCAAGCGGGGGTTCCCATACGCAGTATTTT. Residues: CASSPSGGSHTQYF.

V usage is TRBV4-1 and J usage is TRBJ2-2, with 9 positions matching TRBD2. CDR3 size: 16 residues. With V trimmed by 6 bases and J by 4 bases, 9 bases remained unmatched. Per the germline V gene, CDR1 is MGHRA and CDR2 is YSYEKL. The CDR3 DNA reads TGCGCCAGCAGTCCCGCGGGGGGGCTTAGCACCGGGGAGCTGTTTTTT. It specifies CASSPAGGLSTGELFF.

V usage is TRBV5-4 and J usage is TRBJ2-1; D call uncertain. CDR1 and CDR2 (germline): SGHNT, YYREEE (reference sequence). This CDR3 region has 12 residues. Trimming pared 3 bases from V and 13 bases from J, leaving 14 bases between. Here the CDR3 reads CASSSETPPQFF. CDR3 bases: TGTGCCAGCAGCTCGGAGACGCCGCCCCAGTTCTTC.

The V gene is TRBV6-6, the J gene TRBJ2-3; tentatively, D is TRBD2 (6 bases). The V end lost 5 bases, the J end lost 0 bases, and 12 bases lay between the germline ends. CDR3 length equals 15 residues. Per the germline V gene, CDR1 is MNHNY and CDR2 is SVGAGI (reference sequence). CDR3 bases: TGTGCCAGCAGTACCTCCGGGACTAGCACAGATACGCAGTATTTT. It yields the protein CASSTSGTSTDTQYF.

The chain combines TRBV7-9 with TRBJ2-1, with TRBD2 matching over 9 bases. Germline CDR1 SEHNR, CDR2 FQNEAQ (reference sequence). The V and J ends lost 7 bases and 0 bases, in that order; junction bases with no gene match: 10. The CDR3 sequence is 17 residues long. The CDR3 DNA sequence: TGTGCCAGCACTTACAGCGGGAGGTCCACCTCCTACAATGAGCAGTTCTTC. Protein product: CASTYSGRSTSYNEQFF.

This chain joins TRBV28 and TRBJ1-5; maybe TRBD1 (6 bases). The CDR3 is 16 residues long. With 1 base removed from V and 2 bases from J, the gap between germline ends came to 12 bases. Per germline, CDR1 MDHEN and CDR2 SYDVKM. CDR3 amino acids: CASSLYVGAGNQPQHF. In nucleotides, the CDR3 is TGTGCCAGCAGTTTATATGTGGGGGCGGGCAATCAGCCCCAGCATTTT.

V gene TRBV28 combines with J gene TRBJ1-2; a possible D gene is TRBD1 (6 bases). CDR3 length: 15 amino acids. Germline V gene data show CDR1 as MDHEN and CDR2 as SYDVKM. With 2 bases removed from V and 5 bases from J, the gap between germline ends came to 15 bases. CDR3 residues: CASSLPGVEEYGYTF. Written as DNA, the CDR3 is TGTGCCAGCAGTTTACCAGGGGTAGAGGAGTATGGCTACACCTTC.

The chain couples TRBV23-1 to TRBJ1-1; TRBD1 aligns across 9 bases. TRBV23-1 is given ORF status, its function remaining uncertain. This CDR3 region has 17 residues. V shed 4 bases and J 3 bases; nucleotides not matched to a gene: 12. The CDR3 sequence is CASSRIRDRAWHTEAFF. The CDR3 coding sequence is TGCGCCAGCAGTCGTATCCGGGACAGGGCGTGGCACACTGAAGCTTTCTTT.

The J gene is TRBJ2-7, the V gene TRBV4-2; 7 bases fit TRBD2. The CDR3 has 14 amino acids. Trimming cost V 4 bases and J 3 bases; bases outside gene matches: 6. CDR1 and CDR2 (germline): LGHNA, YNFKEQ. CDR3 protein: CASSRGLEYYEQYF. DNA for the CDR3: TGTGCCAGCAGCCGCGGACTAGAATACTACGAGCAGTACTTC.